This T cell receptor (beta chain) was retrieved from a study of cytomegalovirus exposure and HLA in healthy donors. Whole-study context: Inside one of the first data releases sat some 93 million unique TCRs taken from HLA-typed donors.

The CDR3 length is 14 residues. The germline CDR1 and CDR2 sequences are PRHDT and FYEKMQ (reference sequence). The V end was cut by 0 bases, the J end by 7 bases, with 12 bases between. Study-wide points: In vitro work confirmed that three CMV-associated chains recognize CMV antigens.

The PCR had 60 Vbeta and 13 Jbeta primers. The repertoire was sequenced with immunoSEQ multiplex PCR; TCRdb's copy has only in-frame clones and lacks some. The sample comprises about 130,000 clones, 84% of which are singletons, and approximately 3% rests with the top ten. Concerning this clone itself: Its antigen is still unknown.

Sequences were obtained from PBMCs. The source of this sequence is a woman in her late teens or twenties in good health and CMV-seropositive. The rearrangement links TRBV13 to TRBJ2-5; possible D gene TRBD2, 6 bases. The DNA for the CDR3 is TGTGCCAGCAGCTTAGGCCCAATCGGGGGGACCCAGTACTTC. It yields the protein CASSLGPIGGTQYF.